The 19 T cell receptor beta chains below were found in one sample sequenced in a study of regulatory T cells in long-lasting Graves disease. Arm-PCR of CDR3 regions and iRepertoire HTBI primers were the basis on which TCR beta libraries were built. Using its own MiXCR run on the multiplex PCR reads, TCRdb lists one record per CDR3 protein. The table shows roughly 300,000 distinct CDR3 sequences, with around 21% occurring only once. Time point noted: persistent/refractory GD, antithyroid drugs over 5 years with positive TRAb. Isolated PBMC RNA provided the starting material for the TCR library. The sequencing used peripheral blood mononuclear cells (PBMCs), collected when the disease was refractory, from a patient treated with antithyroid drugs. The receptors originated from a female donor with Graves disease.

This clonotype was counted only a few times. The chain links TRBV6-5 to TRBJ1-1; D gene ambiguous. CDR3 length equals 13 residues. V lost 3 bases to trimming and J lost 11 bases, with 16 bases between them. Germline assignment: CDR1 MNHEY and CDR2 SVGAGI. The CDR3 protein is CASSYAADGVAFF. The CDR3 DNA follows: TGTGCCAGCAGTTATGCAGCGGACGGAGTTGCTTTCTTT.

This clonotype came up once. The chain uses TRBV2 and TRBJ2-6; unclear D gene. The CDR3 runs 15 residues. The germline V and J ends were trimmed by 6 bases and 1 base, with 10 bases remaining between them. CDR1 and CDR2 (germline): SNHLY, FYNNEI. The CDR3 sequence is CASSPVWSGANVLTF. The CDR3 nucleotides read TGTGCCAGCAGCCCGGTGTGGTCTGGGGCCAACGTCCTGACTTTC.

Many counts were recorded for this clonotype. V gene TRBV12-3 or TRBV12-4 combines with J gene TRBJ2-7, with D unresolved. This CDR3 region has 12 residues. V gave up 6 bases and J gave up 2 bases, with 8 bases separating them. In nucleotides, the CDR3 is TGTGCCAGCAGCGCCGACCCCTACGAGCAGTACTTC. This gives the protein CASSADPYEQYF.

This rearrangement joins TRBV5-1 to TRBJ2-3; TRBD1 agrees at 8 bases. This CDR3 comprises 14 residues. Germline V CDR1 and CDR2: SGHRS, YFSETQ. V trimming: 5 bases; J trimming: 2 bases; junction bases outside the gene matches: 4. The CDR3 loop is CASRPGQDTDTQYF. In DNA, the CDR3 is TGCGCCAGCAGGCCGGGACAGGACACAGATACGCAGTATTTT.

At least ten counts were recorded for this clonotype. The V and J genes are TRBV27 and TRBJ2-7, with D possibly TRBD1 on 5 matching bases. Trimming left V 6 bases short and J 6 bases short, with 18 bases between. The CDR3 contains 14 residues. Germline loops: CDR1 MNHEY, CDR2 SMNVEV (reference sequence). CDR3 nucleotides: TGTGCCAGCAGCACGATTCAGGGTATTACCGAGCAGTACTTC. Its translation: CASSTIQGITEQYF.

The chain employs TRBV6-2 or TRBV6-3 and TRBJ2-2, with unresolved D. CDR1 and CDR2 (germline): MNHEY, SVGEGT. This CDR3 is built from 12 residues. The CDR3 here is CAVGRNTGELFF. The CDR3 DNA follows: TGTGCGGTGGGAAGGAACACCGGGGAGCTGTTTTTT.

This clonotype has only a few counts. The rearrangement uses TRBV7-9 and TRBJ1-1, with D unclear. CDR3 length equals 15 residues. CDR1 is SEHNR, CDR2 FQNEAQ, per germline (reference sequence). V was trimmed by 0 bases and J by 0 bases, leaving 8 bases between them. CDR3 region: CASSLASHLNTEAFF. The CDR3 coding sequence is TGTGCCAGCAGCTTAGCGTCACACTTGAACACTGAAGCTTTCTTT.

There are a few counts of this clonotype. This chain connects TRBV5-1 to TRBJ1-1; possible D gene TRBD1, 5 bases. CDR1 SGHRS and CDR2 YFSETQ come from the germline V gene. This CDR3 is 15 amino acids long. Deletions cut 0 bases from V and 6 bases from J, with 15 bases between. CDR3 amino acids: CASSLAGGINAEAFF. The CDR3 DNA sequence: TGCGCCAGCAGCTTGGCCGGGGGGATCAACGCTGAAGCTTTCTTT.

This chain's CDR3 is CASSHSGYTGELFF. The DNA of the CDR3 is TGTGCCAGCAGCCACTCAGGTTACACCGGGGAGCTGTTTTTT. This chain joins TRBV3-1 and TRBJ2-2; no definite D call. Per the germline V gene, CDR1 is LGHDT and CDR2 is YNNKEL (reference sequence). The CDR3 totals 14 residues. Trimming cost V 3 bases and J 3 bases, with 8 bases left between them. The entire variable domain, with the rest obtained from reference TRBV3-1 and TRBJ2-2, is as follows: DTAVSQTPKYLVTQMGNDKSIKCEQNLGHDTMYWYKQDSKKFLKIMFSYNNKELIINETVPNRFSPKSPDKAHLNLHINSLELGDSAVYFCASSHSGYTGELFFGEGSRLTVL.

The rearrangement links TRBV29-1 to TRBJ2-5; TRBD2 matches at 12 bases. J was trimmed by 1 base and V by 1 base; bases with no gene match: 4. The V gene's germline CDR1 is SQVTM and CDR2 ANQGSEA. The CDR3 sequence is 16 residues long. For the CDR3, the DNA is TGCAGCGTTGAAGTTCAACTAGCGGGAGGCCAAGAGACCCAGTACTTC. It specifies CSVEVQLAGGQETQYF. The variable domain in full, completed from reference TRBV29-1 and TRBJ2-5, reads SAVISQKPSRDICQRGTSLTIQCQVDSQVTMMFWYRQQPGQSLTLIATANQGSEATYESGFVIDKFPISRPNLTFSTLTVSNMSPEDSSIYLCSVEVQLAGGQETQYFGPGTRLLVL.

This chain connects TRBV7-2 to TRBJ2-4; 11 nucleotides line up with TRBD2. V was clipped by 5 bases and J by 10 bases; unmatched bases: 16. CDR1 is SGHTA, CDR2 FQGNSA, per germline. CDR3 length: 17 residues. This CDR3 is CASSTVLGGGLAEIQYF. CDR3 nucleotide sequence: TGTGCCAGCAGCACCGTCCTGGGGGGGGGACTAGCGGAGATTCAGTACTTC. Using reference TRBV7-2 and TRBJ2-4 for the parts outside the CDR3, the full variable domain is GAGVSQSPSNKVTEKGKDVELRCDPISGHTALYWYRQSLGQGLEFLIYFQGNSAPDKSGLPSDRFSAERTGGSVSTLTIQRTQQEDSAVYLCASSTVLGGGLAEIQYFGAGTRLSVL.

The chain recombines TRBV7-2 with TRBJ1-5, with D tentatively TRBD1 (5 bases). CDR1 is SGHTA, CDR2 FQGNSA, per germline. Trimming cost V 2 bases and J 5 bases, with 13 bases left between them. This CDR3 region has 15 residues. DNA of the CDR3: TGTGCCAGCAGCTTATTCCGGGGGTCAGATCAGCCCCAGCATTTT. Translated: CASSLFRGSDQPQHF.

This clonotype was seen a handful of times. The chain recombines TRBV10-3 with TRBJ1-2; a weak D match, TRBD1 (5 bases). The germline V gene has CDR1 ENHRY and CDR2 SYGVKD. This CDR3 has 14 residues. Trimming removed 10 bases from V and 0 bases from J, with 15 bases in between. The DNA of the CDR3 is TGTGCCACATTTCAGGGCCCAACTAACTATGGCTACACCTTC. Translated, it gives CATFQGPTNYGYTF.

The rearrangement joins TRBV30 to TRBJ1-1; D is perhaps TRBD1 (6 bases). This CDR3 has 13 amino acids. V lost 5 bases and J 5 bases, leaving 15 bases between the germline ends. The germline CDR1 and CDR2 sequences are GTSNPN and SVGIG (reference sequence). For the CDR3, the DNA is TGTGCCTGGGAACATACAGGGCTGACTGAAGCTTTCTTT. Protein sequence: CAWEHTGLTEAFF. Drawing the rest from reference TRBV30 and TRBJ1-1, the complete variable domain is SQTIHQWPATLVQPVGSPLSLECTVEGTSNPNLYWYRQAAGRGLQLLFYSVGIGQISSEVPQNLSASRPQDRQFILSSKKLLLSDSGFYLCAWEHTGLTEAFFGQGTRLTVV.

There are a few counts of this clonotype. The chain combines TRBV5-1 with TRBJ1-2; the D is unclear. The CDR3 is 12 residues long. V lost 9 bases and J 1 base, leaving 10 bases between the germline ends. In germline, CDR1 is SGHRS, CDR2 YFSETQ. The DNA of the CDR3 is TGCGCCATTCCCATCATTAACTATGGCTACACCTTC. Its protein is CAIPIINYGYTF. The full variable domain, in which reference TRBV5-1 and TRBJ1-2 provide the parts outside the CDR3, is KAGVTQTPRYLIKTRGQQVTLSCSPISGHRSVSWYQQTPGQGLQFLFEYFSETQRNKGNFPGRFSGRQFSNSRSEMNVSTLELGDSALYLCAIPIINYGYTFGSGTRLTVV.

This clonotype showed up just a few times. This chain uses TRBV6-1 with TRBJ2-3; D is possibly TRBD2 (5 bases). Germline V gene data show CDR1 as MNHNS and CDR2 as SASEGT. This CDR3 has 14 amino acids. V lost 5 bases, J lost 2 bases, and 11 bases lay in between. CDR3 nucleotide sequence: TGTGCCAGCAGTCTCGACGGGAACACAGATACGCAGTATTTT. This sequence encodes CASSLDGNTDTQYF.

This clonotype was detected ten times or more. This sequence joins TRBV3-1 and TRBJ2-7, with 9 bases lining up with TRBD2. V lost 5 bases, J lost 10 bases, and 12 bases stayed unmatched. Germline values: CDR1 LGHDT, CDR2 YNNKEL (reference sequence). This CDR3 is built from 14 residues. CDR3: CASSIRTSEWLQYF. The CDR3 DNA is TGTGCCAGCAGCATCAGGACTAGCGAGTGGCTCCAGTACTTC.

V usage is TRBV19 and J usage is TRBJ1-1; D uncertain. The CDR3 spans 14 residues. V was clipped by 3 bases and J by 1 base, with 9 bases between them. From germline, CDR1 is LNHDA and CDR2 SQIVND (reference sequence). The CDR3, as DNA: TGTGCCAGTAGTATTCGGAGGTCGAACACTGAAGCTTTCTTT. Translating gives CASSIRRSNTEAFF. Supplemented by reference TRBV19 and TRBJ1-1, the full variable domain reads DGGITQSPKYLFRKEGQNVTLSCEQNLNHDAMYWYRQDPGQGLRLIYYSQIVNDFQKGDIAEGYSVSREKKESFPLTVTSAQKNPTAFYLCASSIRRSNTEAFFGQGTRLTVV.

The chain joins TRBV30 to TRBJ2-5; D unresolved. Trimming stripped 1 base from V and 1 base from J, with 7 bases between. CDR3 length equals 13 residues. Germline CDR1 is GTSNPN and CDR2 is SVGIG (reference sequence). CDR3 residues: CAWSGKGQETQYF. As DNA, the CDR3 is TGTGCCTGGAGTGGGAAGGGCCAAGAGACCCAGTACTTC.